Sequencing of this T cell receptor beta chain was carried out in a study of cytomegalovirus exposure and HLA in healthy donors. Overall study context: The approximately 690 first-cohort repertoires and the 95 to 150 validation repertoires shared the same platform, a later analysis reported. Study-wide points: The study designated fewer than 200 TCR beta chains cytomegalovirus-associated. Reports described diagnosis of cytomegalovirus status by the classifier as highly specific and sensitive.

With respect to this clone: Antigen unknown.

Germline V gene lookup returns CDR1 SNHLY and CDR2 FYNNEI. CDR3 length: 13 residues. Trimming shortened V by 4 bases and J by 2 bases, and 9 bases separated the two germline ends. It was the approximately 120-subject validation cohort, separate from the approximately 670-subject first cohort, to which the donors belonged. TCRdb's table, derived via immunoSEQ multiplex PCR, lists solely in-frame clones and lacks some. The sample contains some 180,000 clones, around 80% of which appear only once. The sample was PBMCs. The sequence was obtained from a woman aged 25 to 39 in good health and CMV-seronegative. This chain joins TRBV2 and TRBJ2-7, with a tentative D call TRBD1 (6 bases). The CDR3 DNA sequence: TGTGCCAGCAGTGGGGACACCCCCTACGAGCAGTACTTC. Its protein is CASSGDTPYEQYF.